A single sample gave rise to the 26 T cell receptor beta chains below, sequenced in a study of T cell responses to AZD1222 COVID-19 vaccine. Generated by immunoSEQ multiplex PCR, the TCRdb table keeps only in-frame clones and is missing some. The sample has more than 50,000 clones, 80% to 90% seen once. Material: peripheral blood, obtained 28 days after the second AZD1222 dose. The receptors come from an adult who received the AZD1222 COVID-19 vaccine.

This clone has a single count. This chain uses TRBV6-5 with TRBJ1-6; no firm D call. The germline gives CDR1 MNHEY, CDR2 SVGAGI. This CDR3 has 13 amino acids. With 5 bases removed from V and 10 bases from J, the gap between germline ends came to 12 bases. The CDR3 region has the DNA TGTGCCAGCAGTCCCACGGGCTGGTCACCCCTCCACTTT. The encoded protein is CASSPTGWSPLHF.

The chain is built from TRBV18 and TRBJ2-5; D perhaps matches TRBD2 (6 bases). This CDR3 has 16 residues. Trimming stripped 2 bases from V and 5 bases from J, with 18 bases between. In germline, CDR1 is KGHSH, CDR2 LQKENI. The CDR3 sequence is CASSPFGEVAQETQYF. CDR3 DNA sequence: TGTGCCAGCTCACCATTCGGGGAGGTAGCGCAGGAGACCCAGTACTTC.

The rearrangement uses TRBV19 and TRBJ2-2; 14 bases align to TRBD2. This CDR3 has 17 amino acids. After removal of 6 bases from V and 1 base from J, the junction contained 4 bases not matched to a gene. Germline assignment: CDR1 LNHDA and CDR2 SQIVND (reference sequence). The CDR3 sequence is CASSPGLAGGNTGELFF. CDR3 nucleotides: TGTGCCAGTAGCCCCGGACTAGCGGGAGGGAACACCGGGGAGCTGTTTTTT.

This chain links TRBV6-1 with TRBJ2-7; TRBD2 matches at 7 bases. Germline-derived CDR1 and CDR2 are MNHNS and SASEGT. The CDR3 spans 15 residues. J gave up 2 bases and V 3 bases, and 7 bases lay outside the gene matches. CDR3 bases: TGTGCCAGCAGTGACCGGGGAGGGGCCCCCTACGAGCAGTACTTC. As protein: CASSDRGGAPYEQYF.

CDR3 DNA: TGTGCCACCAGTGAAACCGGGACAGGGCAACACGAGCAGTACTTC. Translation gives CATSETGTGQHEQYF. This sequence joins TRBV24-1 and TRBJ2-7; 9 bases line up with TRBD1. Trimming at V came to 4 bases and at J to 5 bases, leaving 8 bases not matched to a gene. This CDR3 contains 15 residues. Germline V gene data show CDR1 as KGHDR and CDR2 as SFDVKD.

The J gene is TRBJ2-1, the V gene TRBV2, with TRBD2 matching over 16 bases. The V gene end was trimmed by 8 bases and the J gene end by 9 bases; junction bases not matched to a gene: 4. Germline CDR1 SNHLY, CDR2 FYNNEI. The CDR3 length is 14 residues. The CDR3 sequence: CASGTSGRAGEQFF. The CDR3 DNA sequence: TGTGCCAGCGGGACTAGCGGGAGGGCGGGTGAGCAGTTCTTC.

This clone qualifies as medium-sized. The gene calls are TRBV7-8 and TRBJ2-5; D is possibly TRBD2 (5 bases). Trimming cost V 0 bases and J 5 bases, with 10 bases left between them. Germline V gives CDR1 SGHVS, CDR2 FQNEAQ. This CDR3 contains 14 residues. As DNA, the CDR3 is TGTGCCAGCAGCTTAGCGGGAGAGTGGGAGACCCAGTACTTC. Translated: CASSLAGEWETQYF. Supplemented by reference TRBV7-8 and TRBJ2-5, the full variable domain reads GAGVSQSPRYKVAKRGQDVALRCDPISGHVSLFWYQQALGQGPEFLTYFQNEAQLDKSGLPSDRFFAERPEGSVSTLKIQRTQQEDSAVYLCASSLAGEWETQYFGPGTRLLVL.

The chain joins TRBV7-9 to TRBJ2-7, with 9 bases fitting TRBD1. CDR1 SEHNR and CDR2 FQNEAQ come from the germline V gene (reference sequence). The V gene end was trimmed by 5 bases and the J gene end by 5 bases; junction bases not matched to a gene: 10. This CDR3 has 15 amino acids. CDR3 sequence: CASSIGTGWSNEQYF. CDR3 DNA: TGTGCCAGCAGCATCGGGACAGGGTGGTCGAACGAGCAGTACTTC.

The chain links TRBV6-5 to TRBJ1-2; D gene unclear. CDR1 MNHEY and CDR2 SVGAGI come from the germline V gene. The CDR3 is 13 residues long. Trimming shortened V by 8 bases and J by 2 bases, and 12 bases separated the two germline ends. CDR3 bases: TGTGCCAGCTCGGAGCAAATAAACTATGGCTACACCTTC. Its translation is CASSEQINYGYTF.

This chain connects TRBV30 to TRBJ2-3; tentatively, D is TRBD1 (5 bases). Trimming cost V 3 bases and J 1 base, with 14 bases left between them. The germline gives CDR1 GTSNPN, CDR2 SVGIG (reference sequence). The CDR3 contains 15 residues. The CDR3 nucleotides are TGTGCCTGGAGCCTCGTGGGGCTGGGCACAGATACGCAGTATTTT. Protein sequence: CAWSLVGLGTDTQYF.

J is TRBJ2-7 and V is TRBV5-6, with 8 bases that match TRBD2. Losses at the gene ends were 5 bases for V and 6 bases for J; bases not matched to a gene: 7. The CDR3 sequence is 13 residues long. The germline V gene encodes CDR1 SGHDT and CDR2 YYEEEE. CDR3 sequence: CASRATGTSEQYF. The CDR3 DNA is TGTGCCAGCAGGGCGACCGGGACTAGCGAGCAGTACTTC. The full variable domain, with the rest looked up from reference TRBV5-6 and TRBJ2-7, is DAGVTQSPTHLIKTRGQQVTLRCSPKSGHDTVSWYQQALGQGPQFIFQYYEEEERQRGNFPDRFSGHQFPNYSSELNVNALLLGDSALYLCASRATGTSEQYFGPGTRLTVT.

This chain connects TRBV4-2 to TRBJ1-6; D is unresolved. The V gene's germline CDR1 is LGHNA and CDR2 YNFKEQ. This CDR3 spans 15 amino acids. With 1 base removed from V and 8 bases from J, the gap between germline ends came to 12 bases. The CDR3 sequence: CASSQAQVGYSPLHF. The CDR3 region has the DNA TGTGCCAGCAGCCAAGCCCAGGTGGGGTATTCACCCCTCCACTTT.

The count of this clone is one. This chain joins TRBV19 and TRBJ2-2; 9 bases map to TRBD1. V gave up 7 bases and J gave up 3 bases; unmatched junction bases: 3. Per the germline V gene, CDR1 is LNHDA and CDR2 is SQIVND (reference sequence). CDR3 size: 14 residues. CDR3 loop: CASTRDRDTGELFF. CDR3 DNA: TGTGCCAGTACCCGGGACAGGGACACCGGGGAGCTGTTTTTT.

The chain is built from TRBV4-1 and TRBJ1-5, with a possible D match to TRBD1 (6 bases). Germline V gene lookup returns CDR1 MGHRA and CDR2 YSYEKL. Between the trimmed V and J ends, which lost 3 bases and 2 bases, there was a span of 11 bases. The CDR3 contains 15 residues. CDR3 loop: CASSQGGPGNQPQHF. CDR3 DNA sequence: TGCGCCAGCAGCCAGGGGGGGCCGGGCAATCAGCCCCAGCATTTT.

The chain carries TRBV4-2 and TRBJ2-7, with D maybe TRBD2 (6 bases). The germline gives CDR1 LGHNA, CDR2 YNFKEQ. The CDR3 extends over 12 amino acids. V lost 0 bases and J 12 bases, leaving 12 bases between the germline ends. CDR3 sequence: CASSQEDRRVYF. Written as DNA, the CDR3 is TGTGCCAGCAGCCAAGAAGACCGGAGGGTGTACTTC.

This sequence joins TRBV5-1 and TRBJ1-5, with D perhaps TRBD1 (5 bases). CDR1 is SGHRS, CDR2 YFSETQ, per germline. The CDR3 consists of 15 residues. Between the trimmed V and J ends, which lost 0 bases and 2 bases, there was a span of 9 bases. The CDR3: CASSLDPTGNQPQHF. CDR3 nucleotides: TGCGCCAGCAGCTTGGACCCGACAGGCAATCAGCCCCAGCATTTT.

This clone is a singleton in its sample. This sequence joins TRBV7-6 and TRBJ2-5; 9 bases fit TRBD2. V trimming: 4 bases; J trimming: 7 bases; junction bases outside the gene matches: 13. The germline V gene encodes CDR1 SGHVS and CDR2 FNYEAQ. The CDR3 loop spans 16 amino acids. DNA of the CDR3: TGTGCCAGCAGCTCAGCCGCTAGCGGGGCCTGGGGGACCCAGTACTTC. The encoded protein is CASSSAASGAWGTQYF.

This rearrangement joins TRBV28 to TRBJ1-6, with TRBD1 identical over 7 bases. V lost 8 bases to trimming and J lost 9 bases; unmatched junction nucleotides: 13. Looked up from germline, CDR1 is MDHEN and CDR2 is SYDVKM. There are 15 residues in the CDR3. The CDR3 DNA follows: TGTGCCAGCGCGGAGCCAGGGGACAGAATTTCACCCCTCCACTTT. Translating gives CASAEPGDRISPLHF.

The rearrangement uses TRBV29-1 and TRBJ1-1, with 7 bases fitting TRBD1. This CDR3 is 12 amino acids long. Germline trimming cut 6 bases from V and 4 bases from J; bases unmatched to any gene: 5. Per germline, CDR1 SQVTM and CDR2 ANQGSEA. CDR3: CSVVNRGTEAFF. CDR3 sequence (DNA): TGCAGCGTCGTTAACAGGGGCACTGAAGCTTTCTTT.

V and J are TRBV12-3 or TRBV12-4 and TRBJ1-6; D may be TRBD1 (5 bases). Trimming left V 6 bases short and J 6 bases short, with 9 bases between. The CDR3 is made up of 13 amino acids. CDR3 DNA: TGTGCCAGCAGCCCCGACAGTAATTCACCCCTCCACTTT. The encoded protein is CASSPDSNSPLHF.

This clone has just one count. The genes are TRBV9 and TRBJ2-7; 13 nucleotides align to TRBD2. The CDR3 loop spans 14 amino acids. V was clipped by 4 bases and J by 5 bases; unmatched bases: 3. Germline V gene lookup returns CDR1 SGDLS and CDR2 YYNGEE. The CDR3 loop is CASSTGLAGNEQYF. The CDR3 nucleotides read TGTGCCAGCAGCACGGGACTAGCGGGAAACGAGCAGTACTTC.

The chain combines TRBV28 with TRBJ1-6; D unclear. Germline CDR1 MDHEN, CDR2 SYDVKM. The CDR3 is made up of 13 amino acids. Deletions cut 7 bases from V and 6 bases from J, with 10 bases between. The CDR3 DNA follows: TGTGCCAGCACCTCATGGGGTAATTCACCCCTCCACTTT. It yields the protein CASTSWGNSPLHF.

This clone showed up just a few times. The chain couples TRBV19 to TRBJ2-7; no clear D. This CDR3 has 13 residues. Trimming took 4 bases from V and 2 from J, leaving 9 bases between them. The germline gives CDR1 LNHDA, CDR2 SQIVND (reference sequence). The CDR3 reads CASSNGPTYEQYF. The DNA of the CDR3 is TGTGCCAGTAGTAACGGGCCAACCTACGAGCAGTACTTC.

The chain joins TRBV19 to TRBJ2-7, with a tentative D call TRBD1 (5 bases). Germline CDR1 is LNHDA and CDR2 is SQIVND (reference sequence). This CDR3 has 15 residues. The V gene lost 4 bases and the J gene lost 5 bases, with 18 bases spanning the gap. In DNA form, the CDR3 reads TGTGCCAGTAGTAACCCCCGGCAGGGTTGGAACGAGCAGTACTTC. Amino acids: CASSNPRQGWNEQYF.

V usage is TRBV7-2 and J usage is TRBJ1-6, with D perhaps TRBD1 (5 bases). Trimming took off 7 bases at V and 4 bases at J, with 8 bases between the two ends. Germline CDR1 SGHTA, CDR2 FQGNSA. There are 13 residues in the CDR3. The CDR3 spells CASTGLYNSPLHF. CDR3 nucleotide sequence: TGTGCCAGCACGGGACTGTATAATTCACCCCTCCACTTT.

J is TRBJ2-7 and V is TRBV9, with 10 bases that match TRBD2. The CDR3 contains 15 residues. Losses at the gene ends were 4 bases for V and 2 bases for J; bases not matched to a gene: 6. CDR1 SGDLS and CDR2 YYNGEE come from the germline V gene. CDR3 in amino acids: CASSPRTSGPYEQYF. The CDR3 bases are TGTGCCAGCAGCCCGAGGACTAGCGGCCCCTACGAGCAGTACTTC.